Below, 19 T cell receptor beta chains from the same sample are listed, as sequenced in a study of blood T cell repertoires in COVID-19. Clones were read by immunoSEQ multiplex PCR, and TCRdb kept only the in-frame ones, dropping some. The sample records some 360,000 clones, about 89% being singletons. Material for sequencing was peripheral blood. The receptors were sampled from a woman aged 60-75 years with COVID-19, enrolled during active disease.

J is TRBJ1-3 and V is TRBV5-5, with D unclear. The germline CDR1 and CDR2 sequences are SGHKS and YYEKEE (reference sequence). Deletions cut 2 bases from V and 0 bases from J, with 9 bases between. This CDR3 contains 15 residues. The CDR3 is CASSFGRISGNTIYF. The CDR3 region has the DNA TGTGCCAGCAGCTTTGGCAGAATCTCTGGAAACACCATATATTTT.

The chain combines TRBV15 with TRBJ1-5; D is ambiguous. With 4 bases removed from V and 7 bases from J, the gap between germline ends came to 8 bases. The CDR3 spans 12 residues. Germline CDR1 and CDR2: LNHNV and YYDKDF (reference sequence). CDR3 coding DNA: TGTGCCACCAGCATTGGCCAACAGCCCCAGCATTTT. The encoded protein is CATSIGQQPQHF.

This clone was seen only once. The CDR3: CASSNAGTGVYEQYF. DNA for the CDR3: TGTGCCAGCAGCAATGCCGGGACAGGGGTCTACGAGCAGTACTTC. The chain couples TRBV7-6 to TRBJ2-7; TRBD1 matches at 10 bases. CDR3 length: 15 residues. Germline CDR1 reads SGHVS; CDR2 reads FNYEAQ. With 5 bases clipped from V and 3 bases from J, the junction kept 7 bases outside the gene matches.

V gene TRBV6-6 combines with J gene TRBJ1-1; TRBD1 matches at 7 bases. The germline V gene has CDR1 MNHNY and CDR2 SVGAGI (reference sequence). With 8 bases clipped from V and 0 bases from J, the junction kept 12 bases outside the gene matches. The CDR3 loop spans 16 amino acids. The CDR3 loop reads CASYLRDSLMNTEAFF. The DNA for the CDR3 is TGTGCCAGCTACCTCCGGGACAGTTTAATGAACACTGAAGCTTTCTTT.

V is TRBV29-1 and J is TRBJ2-3; 8 positions match TRBD2. This CDR3 is built from 17 residues. After removal of 5 bases from V and 3 bases from J, the junction contained 16 bases not matched to a gene. CDR1 and CDR2 (germline): SQVTM, ANQGSEA. Here the CDR3 reads CSVNPGRRGGRTDTQYF. CDR3 coding DNA: TGCAGCGTTAATCCCGGTAGACGGGGGGGCCGTACAGATACGCAGTATTTT.

This chain links TRBV6-6 with TRBJ2-7; a possible D gene is TRBD1 (5 bases). V was cut by 2 bases and J by 7 bases, with 15 bases left in between. CDR1 is MNHNY, CDR2 SVGAGI, per germline (reference sequence). This CDR3 is 14 amino acids long. The CDR3 is CASSYRADIKEQYF. The CDR3 nucleotides read TGTGCCAGCAGTTACCGGGCGGACATTAAGGAGCAGTACTTC.

The chain uses TRBV18 and TRBJ1-2, with no clear D. From germline, CDR1 is KGHSH and CDR2 LQKENI. The V end was cut by 3 bases, the J end by 4 bases, with 12 bases between. The CDR3 contains 14 residues. CDR3 nucleotides: TGTGCCAGCTCACCGATCGAGGCCCCCTATGGCTACACCTTC. This gives the protein CASSPIEAPYGYTF.

The V and J genes are TRBV7-8 and TRBJ2-5, with D perhaps matching TRBD2 (6 bases). The V end lost 4 bases, the J end lost 5 bases, and 17 bases lay between the germline ends. The germline gives CDR1 SGHVS, CDR2 FQNEAQ. This CDR3 contains 15 residues. CDR3 residues: CASSWGDSSVETQYF. The DNA of the CDR3 is TGTGCCAGCAGCTGGGGGGACTCGTCCGTCGAGACCCAGTACTTC. Variable domain in full (rest from reference TRBV7-8 and TRBJ2-5): GAGVSQSPRYKVAKRGQDVALRCDPISGHVSLFWYQQALGQGPEFLTYFQNEAQLDKSGLPSDRFFAERPEGSVSTLKIQRTQQEDSAVYLCASSWGDSSVETQYFGPGTRLLVL.

The chain joins TRBV11-2 to TRBJ2-3; D possibly corresponds to TRBD2 (6 bases). Trimming removed 1 base at V and 4 bases at J, with 15 bases between. The V gene's germline CDR1 is SGHAT and CDR2 FQNNGV. This CDR3 is built from 16 residues. The CDR3 bases are TGTGCCAGCAGCTTAGTCCCCGCGACGGGGGCAGATACGCAGTATTTT. Amino acids: CASSLVPATGADTQYF.

This chain links TRBV7-9 with TRBJ2-4; 10 positions agree with TRBD2. The CDR3 runs to 19 residues. V lost 5 bases to trimming and J lost 1 base; unmatched junction nucleotides: 14. From germline, CDR1 is SEHNR and CDR2 FQNEAQ (reference sequence). CDR3 nucleotides: TGTGCCAGCAGCCACCTCTCGATAGCGGGGGGCAGGGCCAAAAACATTCAGTACTTC. It translates to CASSHLSIAGGRAKNIQYF. The variable domain in full, completed from reference TRBV7-9 and TRBJ2-4, reads DTGVSQNPRHKITKRGQNVTFRCDPISEHNRLYWYRQTLGQGPEFLTYFQNEAQLEKSRLLSDRFSAERPKGSFSTLEIQRTEQGDSAMYLCASSHLSIAGGRAKNIQYFGAGTRLSVL.

The chain is built from TRBV2 and TRBJ2-1, with D unresolved. Germline V lookup: CDR1 SNHLY, CDR2 FYNNEI. The CDR3 length is 9 residues. Between the trimmed V and J ends, which lost 10 bases and 7 bases, there was a span of 5 bases. The CDR3 region is CAISNEQFF. The CDR3 region has the DNA TGTGCCATTAGTAATGAGCAGTTCTTC.

The chain is built from TRBV4-1 and TRBJ1-2, with TRBD1 matching over 11 bases. Trimming removed 3 bases from V and 8 bases from J; junction bases left unmatched: 11. Germline V gene lookup returns CDR1 MGHRA and CDR2 YSYEKL. This CDR3 spans 16 amino acids. The DNA for the CDR3 is TGCGCCAGCAGCCAGGGACAGGGGGTATTGATAGAGGGCTACACCTTC. Protein product: CASSQGQGVLIEGYTF.

V gene TRBV7-8 combines with J gene TRBJ2-6, with TRBD1 as a possible D gene (6 bases). The CDR3 covers 17 residues. Germline-derived CDR1 and CDR2 are SGHVS and FQNEAQ. Deletions cut 6 bases from V and 0 bases from J, with 15 bases between. The CDR3 reads CASRKYRDLSGANVLTF. The CDR3 bases are TGTGCCAGCAGAAAATACAGGGACCTCTCTGGGGCCAACGTCCTGACTTTC.

This clone came up once. Other DNA sequences in this specimen translate into the identical CDR3. The chain joins TRBV6-5 to TRBJ1-3, with 8 bases that match TRBD1. Germline assignment: CDR1 MNHEY and CDR2 SVGAGI. The CDR3 covers 15 residues. Losses at the gene ends were 0 bases for V and 4 bases for J; bases not matched to a gene: 2. This CDR3 is CASSYSTGAGNTIYF. The CDR3 nucleotides are TGTGCCAGCAGTTACTCGACAGGGGCGGGAAACACCATATATTTT.

The chain recombines TRBV14 with TRBJ1-1; 9 bases fit TRBD1. Trimming cost V 4 bases and J 3 bases; bases outside gene matches: 9. The CDR3 contains 16 residues. CDR1 is SGHDN, CDR2 FVKESK, per germline. The CDR3 protein is CASSLFRGQGDTEAFF. As DNA, the CDR3 is TGTGCCAGCAGCCTCTTCCGGGGACAGGGTGACACTGAAGCTTTCTTT.

The chain uses TRBV3-1 (or the pseudogene TRBV3-2) and TRBJ1-6, with D perhaps TRBD1 (5 bases). The CDR3 runs 16 residues. With 3 bases removed from V and 4 bases from J, the gap between germline ends came to 13 bases. CDR1 is LGHDT and CDR2 is YNNKEL in the germline V gene (reference sequence). The CDR3 loop is CASSHWGLGYNSPLHF. The CDR3 DNA follows: TGTGCCAGCAGCCACTGGGGCCTGGGTTATAATTCACCCCTCCACTTT.

V gene TRBV28 combines with J gene TRBJ1-6; TRBD1 might be the D (5 bases). CDR1 MDHEN and CDR2 SYDVKM come from the germline V gene. Trimming cost V 6 bases and J 0 bases, with 21 bases left between them. The CDR3 extends over 19 amino acids. CDR3 DNA sequence: TGTGCCAGCAGCTTGTCAGGGCGGTTGGGAAGCTCCTATAATTCACCCCTCCACTTT. Its translation: CASSLSGRLGSSYNSPLHF. The full variable domain, its missing parts supplied by reference TRBV28 and TRBJ1-6, is DVKVTQSSRYLVKRTGEKVFLECVQDMDHENMFWYRQDPGLGLRLIYFSYDVKMKEKGDIPEGYSVSREKKERFSLILESASTNQTSMYLCASSLSGRLGSSYNSPLHFGNGTRLTVT.

The chain links TRBV10-3 to TRBJ2-2; 8 bases agree with TRBD1. The V gene's germline CDR1 is ENHRY and CDR2 SYGVKD. This CDR3 region has 15 residues. J lost 1 base, V lost 6 bases, and 4 bases had no gene match. The CDR3 nucleotides read TGTGCCATCAGCGGACAGGGAAGGAACACCGGGGAGCTGTTTTTT. It is translated as CAISGQGRNTGELFF.

The gene calls are TRBV25-1 and TRBJ2-3; TRBD1 agrees at 9 bases. Germline V CDR1 and CDR2: MGHDK, SYGVNS. V trimming: 6 bases; J trimming: 6 bases; junction bases outside the gene matches: 13. This CDR3 is built from 16 residues. The chain's CDR3 is CASSDPRQQGADTQYF. The CDR3 nucleotides read TGTGCCAGCAGCGACCCCAGACAACAGGGGGCGGATACGCAGTATTTT.